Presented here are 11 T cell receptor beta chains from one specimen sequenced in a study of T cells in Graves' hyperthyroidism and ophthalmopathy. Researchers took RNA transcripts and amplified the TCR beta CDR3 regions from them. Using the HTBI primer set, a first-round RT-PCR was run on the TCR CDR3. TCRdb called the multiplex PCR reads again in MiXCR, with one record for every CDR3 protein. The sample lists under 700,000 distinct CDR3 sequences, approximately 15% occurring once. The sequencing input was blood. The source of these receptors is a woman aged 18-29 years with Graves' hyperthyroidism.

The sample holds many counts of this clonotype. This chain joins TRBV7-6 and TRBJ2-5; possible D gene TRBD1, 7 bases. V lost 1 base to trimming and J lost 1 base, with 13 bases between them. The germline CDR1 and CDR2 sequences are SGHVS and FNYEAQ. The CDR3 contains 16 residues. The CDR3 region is CASSLEGGGTQETQYF. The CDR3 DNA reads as TGTGCCAGCAGCTTAGAAGGGGGCGGGACCCAAGAGACCCAGTACTTC.

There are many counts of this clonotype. CDR3 amino acids: CASSLAGAGTDTQYF. CDR3 sequence (DNA): TGTGCCAGCAGCTTAGCGGGGGCCGGAACAGATACGCAGTATTTT. The chain carries TRBV7-2 and TRBJ2-3, with D possibly TRBD1 on 6 matching bases. Looked up from germline, CDR1 is SGHTA and CDR2 is FQGNSA. The ends were cut back, 0 bases at V and 3 bases at J, with 10 bases in the middle. This CDR3 comprises 15 residues.

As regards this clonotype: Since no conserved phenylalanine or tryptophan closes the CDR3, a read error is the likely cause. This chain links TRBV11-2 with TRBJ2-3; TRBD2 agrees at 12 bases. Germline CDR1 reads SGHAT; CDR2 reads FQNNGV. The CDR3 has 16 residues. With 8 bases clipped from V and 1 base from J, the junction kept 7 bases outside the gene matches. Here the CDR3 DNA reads TGTGCCAGCGGCCCCCGACTAGCGGGGGGCACAGATACGCAGTATCTT. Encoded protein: CASGPRLAGGTDTQYL.

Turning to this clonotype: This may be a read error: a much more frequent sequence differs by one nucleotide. The CDR3 loop is CASSLGDSYNERFF. CDR3 nucleotides: TGTGCCAGCAGCTTGGGGGACAGCTACAATGAGCGGTTCTTC. V usage is TRBV5-4 and J usage is TRBJ2-1; 7 bases are shared with TRBD1. The CDR3 is 14 amino acids. Germline lookup yields CDR1 SGHNT and CDR2 YYREEE (reference sequence). The complete variable domain, with remaining parts taken from reference TRBV5-4 and TRBJ2-1, reads ETGVTQSPTHLIKTRGQQVTLRCSSQSGHNTVSWYQQALGQGPQFIFQYYREEENGRGNFPPRFSGLQFPNYSSELNVNALELDDSALYLCASSLGDSYNERFFGPGTRLTVL.

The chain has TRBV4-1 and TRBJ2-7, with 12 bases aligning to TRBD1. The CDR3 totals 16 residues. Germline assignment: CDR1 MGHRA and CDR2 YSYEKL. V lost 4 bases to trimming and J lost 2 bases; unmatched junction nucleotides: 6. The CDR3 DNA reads TGCGCCAGCAGCCCTTGGGACAGGGGGCTCGCCTACGAGCAGTACTTC. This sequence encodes CASSPWDRGLAYEQYF.

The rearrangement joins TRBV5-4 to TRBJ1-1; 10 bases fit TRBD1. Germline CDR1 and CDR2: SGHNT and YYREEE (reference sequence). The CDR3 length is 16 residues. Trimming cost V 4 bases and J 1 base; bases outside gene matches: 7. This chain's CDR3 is CASSKRRTGGNTEAFF. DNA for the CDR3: TGTGCCAGCAGCAAACGCCGGACAGGGGGGAACACTGAAGCTTTCTTT.

CDR3 sequence (DNA): TGCGCCAGCAGCCGCGGGACAGGGGCTAATGGCTACACCTTC. Amino acids: CASSRGTGANGYTF. V is TRBV4-3 and J is TRBJ1-2, with 10 positions matching TRBD1. After removal of 4 bases from V and 6 bases from J, the junction contained 5 bases not matched to a gene. Germline V lookup: CDR1 LGHNA, CDR2 YSLEER. The CDR3 is 14 residues long.

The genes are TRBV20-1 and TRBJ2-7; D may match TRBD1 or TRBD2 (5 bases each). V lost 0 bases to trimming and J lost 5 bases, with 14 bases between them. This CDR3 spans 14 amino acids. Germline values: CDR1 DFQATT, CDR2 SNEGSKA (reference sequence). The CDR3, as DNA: TGCAGTGCTAGAGATGGGGGTGGGTTTCACGAGCAGTACTTC. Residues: CSARDGGGFHEQYF.

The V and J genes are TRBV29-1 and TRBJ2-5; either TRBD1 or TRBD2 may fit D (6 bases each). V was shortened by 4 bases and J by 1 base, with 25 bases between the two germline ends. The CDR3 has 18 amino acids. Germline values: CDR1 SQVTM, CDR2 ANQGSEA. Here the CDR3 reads CSVADPPRDIFLQETQYF. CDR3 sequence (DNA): TGCAGCGTTGCAGATCCCCCGCGGGACATTTTCCTCCAAGAGACCCAGTACTTC.

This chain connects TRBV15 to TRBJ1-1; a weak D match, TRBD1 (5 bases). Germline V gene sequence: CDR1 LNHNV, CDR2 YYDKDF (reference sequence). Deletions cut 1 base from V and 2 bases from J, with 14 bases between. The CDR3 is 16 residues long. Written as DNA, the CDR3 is TGTGCCACCAGCAGAGGCTCCGGGACGGACAACACTGAAGCTTTCTTT. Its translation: CATSRGSGTDNTEAFF.

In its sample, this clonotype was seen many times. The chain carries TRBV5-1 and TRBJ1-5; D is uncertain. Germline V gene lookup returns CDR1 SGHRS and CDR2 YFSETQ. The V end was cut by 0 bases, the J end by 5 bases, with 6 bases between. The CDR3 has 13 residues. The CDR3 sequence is CASSLVPDQPQHF. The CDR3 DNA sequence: TGCGCCAGCAGCTTGGTTCCGGATCAGCCCCAGCATTTT.